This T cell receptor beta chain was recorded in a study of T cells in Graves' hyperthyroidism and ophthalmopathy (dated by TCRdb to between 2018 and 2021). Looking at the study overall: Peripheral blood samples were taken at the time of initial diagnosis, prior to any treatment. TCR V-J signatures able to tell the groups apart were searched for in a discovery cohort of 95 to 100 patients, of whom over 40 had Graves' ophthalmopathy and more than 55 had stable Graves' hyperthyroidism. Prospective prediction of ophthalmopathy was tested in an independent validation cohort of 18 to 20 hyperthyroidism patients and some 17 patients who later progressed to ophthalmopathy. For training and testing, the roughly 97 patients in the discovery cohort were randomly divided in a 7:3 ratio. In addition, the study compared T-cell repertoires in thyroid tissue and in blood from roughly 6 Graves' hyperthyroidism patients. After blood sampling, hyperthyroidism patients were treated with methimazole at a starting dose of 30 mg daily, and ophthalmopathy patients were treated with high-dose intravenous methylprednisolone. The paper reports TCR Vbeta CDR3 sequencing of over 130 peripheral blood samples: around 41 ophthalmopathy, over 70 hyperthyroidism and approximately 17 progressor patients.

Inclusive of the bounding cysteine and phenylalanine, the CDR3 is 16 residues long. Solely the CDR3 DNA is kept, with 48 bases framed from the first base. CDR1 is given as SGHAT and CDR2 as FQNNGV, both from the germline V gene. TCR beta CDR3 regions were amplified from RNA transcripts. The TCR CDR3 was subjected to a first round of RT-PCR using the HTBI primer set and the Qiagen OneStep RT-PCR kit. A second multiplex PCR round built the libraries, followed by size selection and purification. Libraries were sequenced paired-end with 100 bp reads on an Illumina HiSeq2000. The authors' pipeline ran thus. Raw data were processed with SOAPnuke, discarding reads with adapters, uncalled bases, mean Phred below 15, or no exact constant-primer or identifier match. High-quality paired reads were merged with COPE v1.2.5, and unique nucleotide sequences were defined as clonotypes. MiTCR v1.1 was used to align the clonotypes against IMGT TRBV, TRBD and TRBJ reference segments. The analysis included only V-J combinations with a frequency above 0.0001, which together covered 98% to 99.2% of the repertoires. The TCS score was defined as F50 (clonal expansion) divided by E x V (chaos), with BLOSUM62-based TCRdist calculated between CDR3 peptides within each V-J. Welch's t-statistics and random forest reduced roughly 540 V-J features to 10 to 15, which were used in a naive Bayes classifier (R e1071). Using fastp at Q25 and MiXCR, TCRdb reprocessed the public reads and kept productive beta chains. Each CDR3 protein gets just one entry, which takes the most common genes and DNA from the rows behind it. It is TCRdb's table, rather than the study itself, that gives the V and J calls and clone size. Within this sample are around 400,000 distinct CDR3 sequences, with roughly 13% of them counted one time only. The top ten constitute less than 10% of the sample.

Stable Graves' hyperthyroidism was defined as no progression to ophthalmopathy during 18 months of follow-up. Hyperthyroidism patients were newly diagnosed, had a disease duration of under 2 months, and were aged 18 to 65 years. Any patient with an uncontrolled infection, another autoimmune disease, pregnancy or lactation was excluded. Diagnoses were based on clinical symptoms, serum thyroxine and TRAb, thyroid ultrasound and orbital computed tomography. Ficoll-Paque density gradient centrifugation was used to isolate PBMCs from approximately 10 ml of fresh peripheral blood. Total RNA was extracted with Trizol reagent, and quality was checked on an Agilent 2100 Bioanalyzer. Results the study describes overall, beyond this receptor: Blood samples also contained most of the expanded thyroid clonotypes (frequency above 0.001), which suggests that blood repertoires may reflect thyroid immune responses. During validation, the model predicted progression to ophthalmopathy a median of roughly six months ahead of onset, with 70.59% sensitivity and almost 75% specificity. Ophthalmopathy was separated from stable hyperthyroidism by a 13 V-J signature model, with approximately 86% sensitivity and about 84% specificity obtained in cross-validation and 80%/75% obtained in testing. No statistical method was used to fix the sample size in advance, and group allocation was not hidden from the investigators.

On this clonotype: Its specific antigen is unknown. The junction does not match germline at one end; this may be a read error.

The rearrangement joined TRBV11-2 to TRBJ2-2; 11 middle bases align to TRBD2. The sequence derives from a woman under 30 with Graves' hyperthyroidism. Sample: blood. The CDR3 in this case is CAGSFTSGGNTGELFF. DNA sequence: TGTGCCGGCAGCTTCACTAGCGGGGGGAACACCGGGGAGCTGTTTTTT.